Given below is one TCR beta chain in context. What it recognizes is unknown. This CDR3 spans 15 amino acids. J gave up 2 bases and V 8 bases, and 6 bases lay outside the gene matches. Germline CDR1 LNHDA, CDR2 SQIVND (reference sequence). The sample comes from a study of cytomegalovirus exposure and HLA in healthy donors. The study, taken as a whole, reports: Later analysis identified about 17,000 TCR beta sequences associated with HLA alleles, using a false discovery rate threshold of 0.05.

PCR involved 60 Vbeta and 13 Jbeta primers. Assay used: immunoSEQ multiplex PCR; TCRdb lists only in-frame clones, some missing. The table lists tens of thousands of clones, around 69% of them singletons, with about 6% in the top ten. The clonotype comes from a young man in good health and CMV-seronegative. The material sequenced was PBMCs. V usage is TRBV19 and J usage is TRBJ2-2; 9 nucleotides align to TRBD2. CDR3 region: CASDPSGANTGELFF. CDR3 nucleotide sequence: TGTGCCAGTGATCCTAGCGGGGCAAACACCGGGGAGCTGTTTTTT.